The 24 T cell receptor beta chains presented below share a single source sample, sequenced in a study of T cells after posttransplantation cyclophosphamide. Methotrexate plus calcineurin inhibitor accompanied controls' myeloablative marrow transplants; sampling was 1 year later. The method was immunoSEQ multiplex PCR; TCRdb's version includes in-frame clones alone and lacks a portion of them. The table shows 17,000 or so clones, with about 85% occurring only once. Source: PBMCs, taken after allogeneic stem cell transplant with calcineurin inhibitor and methotrexate. These receptors originate from a female patient between 18 and 30 years old who received an allogeneic stem cell transplant from an unrelated donor, was CMV-positive, and had acute and chronic GVHD. The graft donor may have contributed some T cells.

CDR3 protein: CASSFEATGNTIYF. The DNA of the CDR3 is TGCGCCAGCAGCTTCGAGGCTACTGGAAACACCATATATTTT. V is TRBV5-1 and J is TRBJ1-3; D is ambiguous. V lost 2 bases, J lost 2 bases, and 8 bases lay in between. Germline values: CDR1 SGHRS, CDR2 YFSETQ. This CDR3 is built from 14 residues.

This chain connects TRBV25-1 to TRBJ2-3, with 11 bases aligning to TRBD2. The CDR3 has 16 residues. J gave up 4 bases and V 6 bases, and 9 bases lay outside the gene matches. CDR1 and CDR2 from the germline V gene are MGHDK and SYGVNS. The CDR3 loop reads CASSAVLAGGPDTQYF. CDR3 DNA sequence: TGTGCCAGCAGCGCAGTTCTAGCGGGAGGCCCAGATACGCAGTATTTT.

This clone was recorded only once. This chain uses TRBV5-6 with TRBJ2-7, with 9 bases matching TRBD1. From germline, CDR1 is SGHDT and CDR2 YYEEEE. The CDR3 runs to 16 residues. V lost 2 bases, J lost 4 bases, and 10 bases stayed unmatched. The CDR3 here is CASSFEMGQGMYEQYF. CDR3 DNA sequence: TGTGCCAGCAGCTTTGAGATGGGACAGGGTATGTACGAGCAGTACTTC. The full variable domain, rest sourced from reference TRBV5-6 and TRBJ2-7, is DAGVTQSPTHLIKTRGQQVTLRCSPKSGHDTVSWYQQALGQGPQFIFQYYEEEERQRGNFPDRFSGHQFPNYSSELNVNALLLGDSALYLCASSFEMGQGMYEQYFGPGTRLTVT.

The chain joins TRBV7-6 to TRBJ2-6; 10 bases match TRBD1. This CDR3 region has 18 residues. Germline trimming cut 5 bases from V and 0 bases from J; bases unmatched to any gene: 7. Germline CDR1 is SGHVS and CDR2 is FNYEAQ. The CDR3, as DNA: TGTGCCAGCAGCGCCCCTCGGACAGGGGGCTCTGGGGCCAACGTCCTGACTTTC. This encodes CASSAPRTGGSGANVLTF.

V is TRBV7-9 and J is TRBJ1-6, with TRBD1 matching 7 bases. The germline gives CDR1 SEHNR, CDR2 FQNEAQ (reference sequence). The CDR3 is made up of 15 amino acids. After removal of 5 bases from V and 0 bases from J, the junction contained 1 base not matched to a gene. The CDR3 spells CASSRDSSYNSPLHF. The CDR3, as DNA: TGTGCCAGCAGCCGGGACAGCTCCTATAATTCACCCCTCCACTTT.

J is TRBJ2-7 and V is TRBV7-9; TRBD1 agrees at 8 bases. Germline V CDR1 and CDR2: SEHNR, FQNEAQ (reference sequence). This CDR3 is 14 amino acids long. Unmatched junction bases numbered 7, after V lost 4 bases and J lost 5 bases. The CDR3 loop reads CASSSTGESDEQYF. The CDR3, as DNA: TGTGCCAGCAGCTCGACAGGGGAGAGTGACGAGCAGTACTTC.

This rearrangement joins TRBV28 to TRBJ2-7, with 9 bases matching TRBD2. This CDR3 is built from 14 residues. V lost 2 bases to trimming and J lost 2 bases; unmatched junction nucleotides: 1. The V gene's germline CDR1 is MDHEN and CDR2 SYDVKM. The CDR3 sequence: CASSLAGGAYEQYF. CDR3 DNA sequence: TGTGCCAGCAGTTTAGCGGGAGGGGCCTACGAGCAGTACTTC.

The gene calls are TRBV28 and TRBJ2-7; 9 bases agree with TRBD2. Germline CDR1 is MDHEN and CDR2 is SYDVKM. The CDR3 totals 13 residues. V shed 8 bases and J 5 bases; nucleotides not matched to a gene: 7. The CDR3 reads CASGSGRWDEQYF. The CDR3 DNA reads TGTGCCAGCGGGAGCGGGAGGTGGGACGAGCAGTACTTC.

In this sample, this clone turned up a few times. V usage is TRBV2 and J usage is TRBJ2-7; 7 nucleotides match TRBD1. V shed 7 bases, J shed 2 bases, and the junction held 8 bases outside the gene matches. The CDR3 loop spans 14 amino acids. The V gene's germline CDR1 is SNHLY and CDR2 FYNNEI. CDR3 region: CASKPQGPTYEQYF. CDR3 nucleotide sequence: TGTGCCAGCAAGCCACAGGGGCCCACCTACGAGCAGTACTTC.

V is TRBV12-5 and J is TRBJ1-3; tentative D call: TRBD1 (5 bases). Germline CDR1 and CDR2: LGHNT and FRNRAP. Between the trimmed V and J ends, which lost 5 bases and 0 bases, there was a span of 17 bases. The CDR3 has 17 residues. CDR3 sequence reads: CASGPAGQVHSGNTIYF. The DNA for the CDR3 is TGTGCTAGTGGTCCCGCGGGGCAGGTGCACTCTGGAAACACCATATATTTT.

In its sample, this clone was seen once. The chain recombines TRBV29-1 with TRBJ1-1; TRBD1 matches 8 bases. Germline CDR1 is SQVTM and CDR2 is ANQGSEA. The CDR3 has 14 amino acids. Unmatched junction bases numbered 6, after V lost 6 bases and J lost 0 bases. CDR3 protein: CSVVGTGVNTEAFF. The CDR3 nucleotides are TGCAGCGTCGTCGGGACAGGCGTGAACACTGAAGCTTTCTTT.

The chain carries TRBV2 and TRBJ1-2; 8 bases agree with TRBD1. V trimming: 6 bases; J trimming: 6 bases; junction bases outside the gene matches: 6. Germline assignment: CDR1 SNHLY and CDR2 FYNNEI. CDR3 length equals 13 residues. CDR3 loop: CASRDRVLDGYTF. The CDR3 DNA sequence: TGTGCCAGCAGGGACAGGGTACTCGATGGCTACACCTTC. The variable domain in full, completed from reference TRBV2 and TRBJ1-2, reads EPEVTQTPSHQVTQMGQEVILRCVPISNHLYFYWYRQILGQKVEFLVSFYNNEISEKSEIFDDQFSVERPDGSNFTLKIRSTKLEDSAMYFCASRDRVLDGYTFGSGTRLTVV.

This chain links TRBV7-8 with TRBJ2-7; TRBD2 matches 7 bases. The CDR3 is 14 residues long. V gave up 5 bases and J gave up 6 bases; unmatched junction bases: 10. Germline values: CDR1 SGHVS, CDR2 FQNEAQ. This CDR3 is CASSMGGLASEQYF. CDR3 nucleotide sequence: TGTGCCAGCAGCATGGGAGGGCTAGCCTCCGAGCAGTACTTC. Complete variable domain (other parts from reference TRBV7-8 and TRBJ2-7): GAGVSQSPRYKVAKRGQDVALRCDPISGHVSLFWYQQALGQGPEFLTYFQNEAQLDKSGLPSDRFFAERPEGSVSTLKIQRTQQEDSAVYLCASSMGGLASEQYFGPGTRLTVT.

The J gene is TRBJ2-7, the V gene TRBV5-8; a possible D gene is TRBD1 (6 bases). The CDR3 sequence is 12 residues long. The germline V gene has CDR1 SGHTS and CDR2 YDEGEE. The germline V and J ends were trimmed by 4 bases and 3 bases, with 8 bases remaining between them. CDR3 sequence: CASSTDSYEQYF. As DNA, the CDR3 is TGTGCCAGCAGCACGGACAGCTACGAGCAGTACTTC.

This clone was counted between two and nine times. The chain employs TRBV19 and TRBJ2-2; possibly TRBD1 for D (6 bases). CDR3 length: 15 residues. Germline CDR1 is LNHDA and CDR2 is SQIVND (reference sequence). Between the trimmed V and J ends, which lost 6 bases and 3 bases, there was a span of 14 bases. CDR3 in DNA: TGTGCCAGTAGCATACTGACAGGAGACACCGGGGAGCTGTTTTTT. Amino acid sequence: CASSILTGDTGELFF.

This clone was detected only once. The J gene is TRBJ2-5, the V gene TRBV5-1; tentative D call: TRBD1 (6 bases). The J call is doubtful: the DNA matches TRBJ2-7 better. The CDR3 sequence is 14 residues long. Looked up from germline, CDR1 is SGHRS and CDR2 is YFSETQ. The CDR3 here is CASSLGRGPYEQYF. DNA of the CDR3: TGCGCCAGCAGCTTGGGCAGGGGACCCTACGAGCAGTACTTC.

This clone was recorded once. This sequence joins TRBV5-4 and TRBJ1-1; D gene unclear. Deletions cut 4 bases from V and 3 bases from J, with 10 bases between. Germline V CDR1 and CDR2: SGHNT, YYREEE (reference sequence). The CDR3 has 13 residues. In nucleotides, the CDR3 is TGTGCCAGCAGCCACGTCGGGGACACTGAAGCTTTCTTT. This codes for CASSHVGDTEAFF.

The rearrangement joins TRBV5-4 to TRBJ2-7, with TRBD2 matching 7 bases. V shed 1 base and J 3 bases; nucleotides not matched to a gene: 7. Germline V gene sequence: CDR1 SGHNT, CDR2 YYREEE (reference sequence). This CDR3 spans 15 amino acids. The CDR3 spells CASSLTGGSIYEQYF. Written as DNA, the CDR3 is TGTGCCAGCAGCTTGACGGGGGGTTCTATCTACGAGCAGTACTTC.

V gene TRBV13 combines with J gene TRBJ1-1; no firm D call. The V gene's germline CDR1 is PRHDT and CDR2 FYEKMQ (reference sequence). With 1 base removed from V and 8 bases from J, the gap between germline ends came to 11 bases. The CDR3 length is 13 residues. CDR3 amino acids: CASSLVAGNEAFF. The CDR3 DNA is TGTGCCAGCAGCTTAGTTGCGGGGAACGAAGCTTTCTTT.

This chain connects TRBV2 to TRBJ2-1, with 10 positions matching TRBD1. The germline gives CDR1 SNHLY, CDR2 FYNNEI. The CDR3 extends over 15 amino acids. V gave up 5 bases and J gave up 5 bases; unmatched junction bases: 6. The CDR3 is CASSIDRGLNNEQFF. The CDR3 coding sequence is TGTGCCAGCAGTATCGACAGGGGGCTCAACAATGAGCAGTTCTTC.

This clone was detected once. The rearrangement uses TRBV7-9 and TRBJ2-2, with TRBD1 identical over 7 bases. The CDR3 consists of 14 residues. Losses at the gene ends were 4 bases for V and 5 bases for J; bases not matched to a gene: 4. Germline CDR1 is SEHNR and CDR2 is FQNEAQ (reference sequence). The CDR3 is CASSSGGRTGELFF. For the CDR3, the DNA is TGTGCCAGCAGCTCAGGGGGTCGAACCGGGGAGCTGTTTTTT.

This sequence joins TRBV7-6 and TRBJ2-3; TRBD2 matches at 7 bases. This CDR3 is 18 amino acids long. CDR1 and CDR2 from the germline V gene are SGHVS and FNYEAQ. V dropped 7 bases and J dropped 3; count of bases not matched to a gene: 19. CDR3 residues: CASTRGVASGQRTDTQYF. CDR3 in DNA: TGTGCCAGCACTCGGGGGGTCGCCTCCGGACAACGAACAGATACGCAGTATTTT.

This clone was observed once. This rearrangement joins TRBV5-6 to TRBJ2-2; D is possibly TRBD1 (5 bases). The CDR3 loop spans 17 amino acids. V lost 4 bases to trimming and J lost 1 base, with 17 bases between them. Per the germline V gene, CDR1 is SGHDT and CDR2 is YYEEEE. The CDR3 spells CASSPKLARENTGELFF. In DNA, the CDR3 is TGTGCCAGCAGCCCTAAACTGGCCAGGGAGAACACCGGGGAGCTGTTTTTT.

By sample fraction, this clone is medium-sized. This chain links TRBV28 with TRBJ2-7; 7 bases agree with TRBD2. Germline V gene sequence: CDR1 MDHEN, CDR2 SYDVKM. This CDR3 is built from 14 residues. The ends lost 5 bases at V and 7 bases at J; junction bases unmatched: 11. DNA for the CDR3: TGTGCCAGCAGTGGCGCCGAACAGCGGGAAGAGCAGTACTTC. Translated: CASSGAEQREEQYF.